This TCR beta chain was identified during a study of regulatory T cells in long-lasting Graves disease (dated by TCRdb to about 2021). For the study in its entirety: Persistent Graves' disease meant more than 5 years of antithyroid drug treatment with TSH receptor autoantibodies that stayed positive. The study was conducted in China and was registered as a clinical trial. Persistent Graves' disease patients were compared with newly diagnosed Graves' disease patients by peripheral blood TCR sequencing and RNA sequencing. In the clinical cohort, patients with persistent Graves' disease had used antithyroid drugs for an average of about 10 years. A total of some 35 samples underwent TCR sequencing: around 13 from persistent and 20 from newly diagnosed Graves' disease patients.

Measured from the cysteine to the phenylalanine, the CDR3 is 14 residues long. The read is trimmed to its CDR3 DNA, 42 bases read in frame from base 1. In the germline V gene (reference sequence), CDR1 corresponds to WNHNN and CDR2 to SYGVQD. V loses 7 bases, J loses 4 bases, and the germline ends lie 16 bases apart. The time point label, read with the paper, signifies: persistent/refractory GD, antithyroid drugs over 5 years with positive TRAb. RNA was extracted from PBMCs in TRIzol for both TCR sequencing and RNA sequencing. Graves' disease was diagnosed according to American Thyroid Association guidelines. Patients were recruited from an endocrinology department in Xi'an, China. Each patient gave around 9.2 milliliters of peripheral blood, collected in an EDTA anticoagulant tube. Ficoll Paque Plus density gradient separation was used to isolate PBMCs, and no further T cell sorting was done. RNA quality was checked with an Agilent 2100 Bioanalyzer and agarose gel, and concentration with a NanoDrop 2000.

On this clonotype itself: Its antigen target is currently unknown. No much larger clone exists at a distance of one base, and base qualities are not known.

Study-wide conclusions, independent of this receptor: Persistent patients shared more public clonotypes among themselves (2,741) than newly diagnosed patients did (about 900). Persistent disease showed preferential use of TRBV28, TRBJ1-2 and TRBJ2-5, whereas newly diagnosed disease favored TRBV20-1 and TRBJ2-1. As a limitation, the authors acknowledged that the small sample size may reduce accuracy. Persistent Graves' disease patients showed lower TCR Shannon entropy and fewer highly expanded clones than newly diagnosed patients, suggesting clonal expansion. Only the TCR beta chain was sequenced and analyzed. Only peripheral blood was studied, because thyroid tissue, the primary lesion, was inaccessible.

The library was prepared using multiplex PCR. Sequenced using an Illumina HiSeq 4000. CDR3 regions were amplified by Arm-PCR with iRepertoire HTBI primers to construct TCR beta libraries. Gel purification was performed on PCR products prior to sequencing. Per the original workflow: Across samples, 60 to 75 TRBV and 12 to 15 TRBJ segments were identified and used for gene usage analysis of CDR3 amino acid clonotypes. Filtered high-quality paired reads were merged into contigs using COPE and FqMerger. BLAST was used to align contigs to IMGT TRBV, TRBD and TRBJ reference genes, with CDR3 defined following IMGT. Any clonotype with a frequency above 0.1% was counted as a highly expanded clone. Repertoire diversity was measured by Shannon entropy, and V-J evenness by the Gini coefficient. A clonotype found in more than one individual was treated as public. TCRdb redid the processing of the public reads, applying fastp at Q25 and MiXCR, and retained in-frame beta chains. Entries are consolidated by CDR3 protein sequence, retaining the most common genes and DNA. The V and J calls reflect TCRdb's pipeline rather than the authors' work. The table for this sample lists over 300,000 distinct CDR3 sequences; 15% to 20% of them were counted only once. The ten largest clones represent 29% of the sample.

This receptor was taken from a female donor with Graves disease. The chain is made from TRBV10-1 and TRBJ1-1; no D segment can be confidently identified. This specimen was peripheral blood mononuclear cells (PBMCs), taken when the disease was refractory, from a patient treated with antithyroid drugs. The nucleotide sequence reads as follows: TGCGCCAGCACCCCCGAGCCCGGGGTCACTGAAGCTTTCTTT. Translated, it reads CASTPEPGVTEAFF.